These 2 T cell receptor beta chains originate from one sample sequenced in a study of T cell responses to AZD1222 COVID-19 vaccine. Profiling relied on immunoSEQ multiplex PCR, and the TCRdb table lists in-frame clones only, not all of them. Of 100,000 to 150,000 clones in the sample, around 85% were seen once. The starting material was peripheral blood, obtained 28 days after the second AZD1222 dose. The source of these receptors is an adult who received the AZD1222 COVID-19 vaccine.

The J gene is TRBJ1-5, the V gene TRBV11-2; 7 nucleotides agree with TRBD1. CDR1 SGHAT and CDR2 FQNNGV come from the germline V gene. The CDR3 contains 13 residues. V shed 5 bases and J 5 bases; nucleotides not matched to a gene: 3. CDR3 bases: TGTGCCAGCAGCCCCCAGGGGGATCAGCCCCAGCATTTT. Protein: CASSPQGDQPQHF.

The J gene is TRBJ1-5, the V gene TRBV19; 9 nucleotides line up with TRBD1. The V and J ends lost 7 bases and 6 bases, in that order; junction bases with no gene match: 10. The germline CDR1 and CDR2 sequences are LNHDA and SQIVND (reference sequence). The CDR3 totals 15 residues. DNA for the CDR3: TGTGCCAGTAACCAGAACAGGGGGCAGGGTCAGCCCCAGCATTTT. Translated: CASNQNRGQGQPQHF. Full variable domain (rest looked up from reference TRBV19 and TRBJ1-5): DGGITQSPKYLFRKEGQNVTLSCEQNLNHDAMYWYRQDPGQGLRLIYYSQIVNDFQKGDIAEGYSVSREKKESFPLTVTSAQKNPTAFYLCASNQNRGQGQPQHFGDGTRLSIL.